This entry lists 20 T cell receptor beta chains sequenced from one sample in a study of T cells after yellow fever vaccination. TCRdb re-analysed the 5' RACE reads in MiXCR, keeping a single row per CDR3 protein. This table holds a few hundred thousand distinct CDR3 sequences, more than 3% found once. The sequences come from PBMCs, collected on the day of the yellow fever booster vaccination. The receptors originated from a man aged 18 to 30 who received the YFV17D yellow fever vaccine.

Ten or more counts support this clonotype. This chain connects TRBV7-9 to TRBJ2-5; D may match TRBD1 or TRBD2 (5 bases each). The germline gives CDR1 SEHNR, CDR2 FQNEAQ (reference sequence). The CDR3 consists of 14 residues. Trimming shortened V by 1 base and J by 6 bases, and 12 bases separated the two germline ends. CDR3 nucleotides: TGTGCCAGCAGCTTAGGGGAACTGGGACAGACCCAGTACTTC. This sequence encodes CASSLGELGQTQYF.

This clonotype was counted at least ten times. This chain joins TRBV11-2 and TRBJ2-5, with D perhaps assigned TRBD1 or TRBD2 (5 bases each). The V gene lost 2 bases and the J gene lost 0 bases, with 13 bases spanning the gap. The CDR3 extends over 16 amino acids. From germline, CDR1 is SGHAT and CDR2 FQNNGV. CDR3 sequence (DNA): TGTGCCAGCAGCTTAACCGCTCGGGGCTACCAAGAGACCCAGTACTTC. It encodes CASSLTARGYQETQYF.

This clonotype has just a few counts. CDR3 nucleotides: TGTGCCAGCAACCCCCCGAGCTCCTACAATGAGCAGTTCTTC. Translated, it gives CASNPPSSYNEQFF. This chain uses TRBV28 with TRBJ2-1; no definite D call. Germline-derived CDR1 and CDR2 are MDHEN and SYDVKM. V lost 7 bases and J lost 0, with 10 bases in between. The length of the CDR3 is 14 residues.

There are a few counts of this clonotype. This sequence joins TRBV7-8 and TRBJ2-5; no reliable D call. Germline values: CDR1 SGHVS, CDR2 FQNEAQ. CDR3 length: 13 residues. The V and J ends lost 0 bases and 5 bases respectively, with 7 bases between them. CDR3 in DNA: TGTGCCAGCAGCTTAGCCAGGCGGGAGACCCAGTACTTC. This codes for CASSLARRETQYF. The complete variable domain, with remaining parts taken from reference TRBV7-8 and TRBJ2-5, reads GAGVSQSPRYKVAKRGQDVALRCDPISGHVSLFWYQQALGQGPEFLTYFQNEAQLDKSGLPSDRFFAERPEGSVSTLKIQRTQQEDSAVYLCASSLARRETQYFGPGTRLLVL.

The rearrangement uses TRBV5-5 and TRBJ2-4, with D possibly TRBD2 on 6 matching bases. CDR3 size: 16 residues. Germline values: CDR1 SGHKS, CDR2 YYEKEE (reference sequence). V was shortened by 3 bases and J by 0 bases, with 13 bases between the two germline ends. CDR3 in DNA: TGTGCCAGCAGCTGGTTCCGCGGGGAAGCCAAAAACATTCAGTACTTC. Its protein is CASSWFRGEAKNIQYF.

This clonotype was counted between two and nine times. The V call is TRBV9, the J call TRBJ2-1; a weak D match, TRBD1 (5 bases). The CDR3 is made up of 15 amino acids. Germline V lookup: CDR1 SGDLS, CDR2 YYNGEE. Trimming removed 0 bases at V and 6 bases at J, with 13 bases between. Written as DNA, the CDR3 is TGTGCCAGCAGCGTAGAGGGGCAGTACTCCAATGAGCAGTTCTTC. Translation: CASSVEGQYSNEQFF.

The genes are TRBV29-1 and TRBJ2-7; D gene uncertain. The V gene's germline CDR1 is SQVTM and CDR2 ANQGSEA. Deletions cut 7 bases from V and 4 bases from J, with 14 bases between. The length of the CDR3 is 12 residues. The CDR3 is CSGRTSTYEQYF. The CDR3 DNA sequence: TGCAGCGGACGAACAAGTACGTACGAGCAGTACTTC.

The genes are TRBV24-1 and TRBJ2-1; 7 bases line up with TRBD1. Germline CDR1 and CDR2: KGHDR and SFDVKD. This CDR3 has 12 amino acids. V dropped 9 bases and J dropped 9; count of bases not matched to a gene: 7. CDR3 nucleotide sequence: TGTGCCACCGGACAGGCGGGCGGTGAGCAGTTCTTC. Translated, it gives CATGQAGGEQFF.

This clonotype was seen at least ten times. The J gene is TRBJ2-1, the V gene TRBV10-3; TRBD2 matches 8 bases. Losses at the gene ends were 10 bases for V and 0 bases for J; bases not matched to a gene: 8. The CDR3 covers 15 residues. The V gene's germline CDR1 is ENHRY and CDR2 SYGVKD. Here the CDR3 reads CATQGAGVSYNEQFF. The CDR3 DNA is TGTGCCACCCAAGGAGCGGGGGTCTCCTACAATGAGCAGTTCTTC.

This clonotype has ten or more counts. This sequence joins TRBV5-1 and TRBJ2-2; TRBD1 matches 7 bases. Germline trimming cut 0 bases from V and 3 bases from J; bases unmatched to any gene: 2. CDR3 length: 15 residues. The germline V gene has CDR1 SGHRS and CDR2 YFSETQ. The CDR3 spells CASSLAGTDTGELFF. In DNA, the CDR3 is TGCGCCAGCAGCTTGGCCGGGACAGACACCGGGGAGCTGTTTTTT.

The V gene is TRBV7-2, the J gene TRBJ2-3, with D possibly TRBD2 on 5 matching bases. Looked up from germline, CDR1 is SGHTA and CDR2 is FQGNSA. The length of the CDR3 is 16 residues. V lost 1 base and J lost 5, with 16 bases in between. CDR3: CASSLGDYPGVDTQYF. The CDR3 DNA reads as TGTGCCAGCAGCTTAGGAGACTACCCCGGGGTAGATACGCAGTATTTT.

This clonotype showed up just a few times. This rearrangement joins TRBV7-3 to TRBJ2-1; 9 bases fit TRBD2. There are 18 residues in the CDR3. The germline gives CDR1 SGHTA, CDR2 FQGTGA. The ends lost 4 bases at V and 0 bases at J; junction bases unmatched: 10. CDR3 DNA sequence: TGTGCCAGCAGCTCCCGTCCGCGGGGGGGTAGCTCCTACAATGAGCAGTTCTTC. Protein sequence: CASSSRPRGGSSYNEQFF.

This clonotype was detected only a few times. The CDR3 nucleotides read TGTGCCAGCAGTTACGAACAGACCTACGAGCAGTACGTC. As protein: CASSYEQTYEQYV. This chain uses TRBV6-2 or TRBV6-3 with TRBJ2-7, with unresolved D. This CDR3 is built from 13 residues. Trimming took off 2 bases at V and 2 bases at J, with 7 bases between the two ends. In germline, CDR1 is MNHEY, CDR2 SVGEGT.

This clonotype occurred a few times. This chain connects TRBV27 to TRBJ2-1; 7 nucleotides match TRBD1. This CDR3 has 13 residues. V was clipped by 6 bases and J by 8 bases; unmatched bases: 7. Germline V lookup: CDR1 MNHEY, CDR2 SMNVEV (reference sequence). The CDR3 DNA is TGTGCCAGCAGAGAGGACAGGCGTGATGAGCAGTTCTTC. Protein sequence: CASREDRRDEQFF.

The V gene is TRBV6-4, the J gene TRBJ2-3; D gene uncertain. V lost 3 bases and J 2 bases, leaving 15 bases between the germline ends. The CDR3 contains 16 residues. Germline V lookup: CDR1 MRHNA, CDR2 SNTAGT. DNA for the CDR3: TGTGCCAGCAGTGAAGGTTTCCCCGGATCCACAGATACGCAGTATTTT. Its protein product is CASSEGFPGSTDTQYF.

This clonotype was seen at least ten times. This chain joins TRBV27 and TRBJ2-7; 9 bases fit TRBD1. The V gene's germline CDR1 is MNHEY and CDR2 SMNVEV (reference sequence). The CDR3 is 13 amino acids. V shed 6 bases and J 7 bases; nucleotides not matched to a gene: 7. CDR3 in amino acids: CASRQQGAGEQYV. CDR3 bases: TGTGCCAGCAGACAACAGGGGGCTGGGGAGCAGTACGTC.

This clonotype was detected many times. The CDR3 reads CASSLGGAAVNEQFF. The CDR3 DNA is TGTGCCAGCAGCTTAGGAGGGGCGGCTGTTAACGAGCAGTTCTTC. J is TRBJ2-1 and V is TRBV7-2; the D call may be TRBD1 or TRBD2 (5 bases each). The CDR3 runs 15 residues. Trimming stripped 1 base from V and 10 bases from J, with 17 bases between. CDR1 SGHTA and CDR2 FQGNSA come from the germline V gene.

This clonotype was observed many times. The chain employs TRBV9 and TRBJ1-3, with D uncertain. The germline V gene encodes CDR1 SGDLS and CDR2 YYNGEE. This CDR3 has 14 residues. V lost 1 base and J lost 2, with 7 bases in between. The CDR3 is CASSVSWPGNTIYF. For the CDR3, the DNA is TGTGCCAGCAGCGTATCGTGGCCTGGAAACACCATATATTTT.

This clonotype was counted many times. The chain is built from TRBV9 and TRBJ2-6; 9 bases agree with TRBD1. This CDR3 spans 17 amino acids. Germline V gene lookup returns CDR1 SGDLS and CDR2 YYNGEE. V shed 4 bases, J shed 2 bases, and the junction held 7 bases outside the gene matches. The CDR3 sequence: CASSPWTGATGANVLTF. The CDR3 DNA follows: TGTGCCAGCAGCCCATGGACAGGGGCCACTGGGGCCAACGTCCTGACTTTC.

This clonotype was seen ten or more times. V is TRBV20-1 and J is TRBJ2-7; tentative D call: TRBD2 (6 bases). There are 14 residues in the CDR3. The germline V gene encodes CDR1 DFQATT and CDR2 SNEGSKA (reference sequence). V was shortened by 5 bases and J by 0 bases, with 14 bases between the two germline ends. In DNA form, the CDR3 reads TGCAGTGCTCCCAGGGACGGGAGCTCCTACGAGCAGTACGTC. Its translation is CSAPRDGSSYEQYV.